This is a list of T cell receptor beta chains from one sample in a study of blood T cell repertoires in COVID-19. Clones were sequenced by immunoSEQ multiplex PCR, and TCRdb holds only the in-frame ones, with some missing. The sample carries about 260,000 clones, 75% to 95% recorded once. Sequencing input: PBMCs or T cells enriched from blood (not recorded which). Receptors were obtained from a man aged 35 to 55 who had been exposed to COVID-19. Both conserved end residues are part of each CDR3. D genes are given only for firm matches. Some rows mark clone size as missing; the rest say once, few, many or name a class of expanded clone.

clone_size j_call v_call d_call cdr3_nt cdr3_aa
NA TRBJ2-2 TRBV30 TRBD2 TGTGCCTGGTGTGTAGGGACTAGCGATGCCGGGGAGCTGTTTTTT CAWCVGTSDAGELFF
NA TRBJ2-2 TRBV4-3 TRBD2 TGCGCCAGCAGCCAACTAGCGGGAGGCCCTACCGGGGAGCTGTTTTTT CASSQLAGGPTGELFF
NA TRBJ2-7 TRBV30 TRBD1 TGTGCCTGGGCTCCGGGACAGGGCTACGAGCAGTACTTC CAWAPGQGYEQYF
NA TRBJ1-4 TRBV24-1 NA TGTGCCACCAGTGATTTCCGCGGCTCACTGTTTTTT CATSDFRGSLFF
NA TRBJ1-2 TRBV3-1/TRBV3-2 NA TGTGCCAGCAGCCTTCGCACAGGTTACGGCTACACCTTC CASSLRTGYGYTF
NA TRBJ2-7 TRBV5-1 NA TGCGCCAGCAGCTTGGCCGGGGTCTTAGAGCAGTACTTC CASSLAGVLEQYF
NA TRBJ1-5 TRBV28 TRBD1 TGTGCCAGCAGGACAGGGGGGCCCCAGCATTTT CASRTGGPQHF
NA TRBJ2-3 TRBV3-1/TRBV3-2 NA TGTGCCAGCAGCCGTGATAGGAGAGATACGCAGTATTTT CASSRDRRDTQYF
NA TRBJ1-2 TRBV7-2 NA TGTGCCAGCAGCCCAATGCAGGCCAACGCTAACTATGGCTACACCTTC CASSPMQANANYGYTF
NA TRBJ2-1 TRBV7-3 TRBD2 TGTGCCAGCAGCCCCCAAGGGTCGGGGGGTATCGATGAGCAGTTCTTC CASSPQGSGGIDEQFF
NA TRBJ1-6 TRBV7-3 NA TGTGCCAGCAGCTTAAGGCCCGCTGGCTCCTATAATTCACCCCTCCACTTT CASSLRPAGSYNSPLHF
once TRBJ2-7 TRBV28 TRBD1 TGTGCCAGTGGGACAGGATACTACGAGCAGTACTTC CASGTGYYEQYF
NA TRBJ1-1 TRBV6-4 TRBD1 TGTGCCAGCAGCCCCGGGACAGGGGTCACTGAAGCTTTCTTT CASSPGTGVTEAFF
NA TRBJ1-6 TRBV5-1 TRBD1 TGCGCCAGCAGCTTGAACTCCCCGGGACAGGGAAGGTCACCCCTCCACTTT CASSLNSPGQGRSPLHF
NA TRBJ1-5 TRBV19 NA TGTGCCAGTAGTATAGGAGGCGGGGAAGGATATCAGCCCCAGCATTTT CASSIGGGEGYQPQHF
NA TRBJ1-6 TRBV9 TRBD1 TGTGCCAGCAGCGAGGGACAGGGATATGACTTT CASSEGQGYDF
once TRBJ2-2 TRBV5-1 TRBD2 TGCGCCAGCAGCTTGGACCTAGCGGGGACCGGGGAGCTGTTTTTT CASSLDLAGTGELFF
NA TRBJ2-2 TRBV28 TRBD1 TGTGCCAGCAGTTTTCCCGGGACAGGGACCGGGGAGCTGTTTTTT CASSFPGTGTGELFF
NA TRBJ1-4 TRBV18 NA TGTGCCAGCTCACGATCCTCCGGGTCTAATGAAAAACTGTTTTTT CASSRSSGSNEKLFF
few TRBJ1-5 TRBV19 NA TGTGCCAGTACCCCGGGGTTCAATCAGCCCCAGCATTTT CASTPGFNQPQHF
NA TRBJ2-3 TRBV19 NA TGTGCCAGTAGTTTACGACATTCTCCTAGCACAGATACGCAGTATTTT CASSLRHSPSTDTQYF
NA TRBJ2-3 TRBV3-1/TRBV3-2 NA TGTGCCAGCAGCCAAGATCCTCACTTTTCTAGCACAGATACGCAGTATTTT CASSQDPHFSSTDTQYF
once TRBJ1-1 TRBV27 TRBD1 TGTGCCAGCAGTCCCCTGGACAGGGACACTGAAGCTTTCTTT CASSPLDRDTEAFF
NA TRBJ1-5 TRBV30 NA TGTGCCTACAAGGGGACTGCAAATCAGCCCCAGCATTTT CAYKGTANQPQHF
NA TRBJ2-5 TRBV19 NA TGTGCCAGTAGTATTGGGGGGAAAGAGACCCAGTACTTC CASSIGGKETQYF
NA TRBJ1-4 TRBV18 TRBD1 TGTGCCAGCTCAAGGACGGGACAGGGTCTCGAAAAACTGTTTTTT CASSRTGQGLEKLFF
few TRBJ1-5 TRBV5-1 NA TGCGCCAGCAGCTTGAACTGGGGAGGCAATCAGCCCCAGCATTTT CASSLNWGGNQPQHF
NA TRBJ1-4 TRBV19 TRBD1 TGTGCCAGCACAGGGGAAAATAGTGAAAAACTGTTTTTT CASTGENSEKLFF
NA TRBJ1-2 TRBV24-1 TRBD1 TGTGCCACCAGCAGACAGGGGGACTTAGGCTACACCTTC CATSRQGDLGYTF
NA TRBJ2-1 TRBV6-1 NA TGTGCCAGCAGTGAGGAGTCATTCAATGAGCAGTTCTTC CASSEESFNEQFF
once TRBJ2-1 TRBV14 NA TGTGCCAGCAGCCAAGGACTTTCAAGCTCCTACAATGAGCAGTTCTTC CASSQGLSSSYNEQFF
NA TRBJ2-2 TRBV6-4 NA TGTGCCAGCAGGGGAGACACCGGGGAGCTGTTTTTT CASRGDTGELFF
NA TRBJ2-2 TRBV11-3 TRBD2 TGTGCCAGCAGCCTACTAGCGGGAGGGCCAGACACCGGGGAGCTGTTTTTT CASSLLAGGPDTGELFF
NA TRBJ2-7 TRBV7-2 NA TGTGCCAGCAGCTTAGGGGGGGGCGCGCGGGCCTACGAGCAGTACTTC CASSLGGGARAYEQYF
NA TRBJ2-1 TRBV29-1 NA TGCAGCGTCACAAACAGGGCGACCTCCAACAATGAGCAGTTCTTC CSVTNRATSNNEQFF
NA TRBJ1-4 TRBV3-1/TRBV3-2 NA TGTGCCAGCAGCCAAGTCTCCGTTAGAGGTGAAAAACTGTTTTTT CASSQVSVRGEKLFF
NA TRBJ1-5 TRBV4-1 NA TGCGCCAGCAGCCAAGTAGACCGGGTCGGGCAGCCCCAGCATTTT CASSQVDRVGQPQHF
NA TRBJ1-1 TRBV6-2/TRBV6-3 NA TGTGCCAGCAGCCACAGGGATGGCACTGAAGCTTTCTTT CASSHRDGTEAFF
NA TRBJ2-6 TRBV14 TRBD1 TGTGCCAGCAGTCCCTTTGCAGGGGGCCTTGGGGCTGGGGCCAACGTCCTGACTTTC CASSPFAGGLGAGANVLTF
NA TRBJ2-3 TRBV15 TRBD2 TGTGCCACCAGCAGAGGGGGGACTAGCGGGAGGATGGACGCAGATACGCAGTATTTT CATSRGGTSGRMDADTQYF
NA TRBJ1-1 TRBV28 NA TGTGCCAGCAGTTTCCCAGGGGTGGGGTGGGCTGAAGCTTTCTTT CASSFPGVGWAEAFF
NA TRBJ2-7 TRBV2 TRBD1 TGTGCCATCCGGACAGGCTATCGCGGCGAGCAGTACTTC CAIRTGYRGEQYF
NA TRBJ1-1 TRBV24-1 NA TGTGCCACCAGTGATCCAGGGATGAACACTGAAGCTTTCTTT CATSDPGMNTEAFF
NA TRBJ2-7 TRBV23-1 NA TGCGCCAGCAGTCAATCAGAGGCAGGGTGGTTGGGAGAGCAGTACTTC CASSQSEAGWLGEQYF
NA TRBJ1-2 TRBV30 NA TGTGCCTGGAGTGTACAGCATGGCTACACCTTC CAWSVQHGYTF